These 13 T cell receptor beta chains were sequenced from one sample in a study of cytomegalovirus exposure and HLA in healthy donors. With 60 Vbeta and 13 Jbeta primers, the PCR was carried out. This table comes from immunoSEQ multiplex PCR, and its TCRdb copy is limited to in-frame clones, with some not included. The table shows about 120,000 clones, with about 73% occurring only once. Sequenced material: PBMCs. These receptors originate from a woman between 40 and 50 years old in good health and CMV-seronegative.

The chain combines TRBV4-1 with TRBJ1-1, with TRBD1 matching over 10 bases. With 4 bases clipped from V and 11 bases from J, the junction kept 4 bases outside the gene matches. Germline-derived CDR1 and CDR2 are MGHRA and YSYEKL. The CDR3 length is 12 residues. CDR3 DNA sequence: TGCGCCAGCAGCCCCCGACAGGGGGCGGCTTTCTTT. It codes for CASSPRQGAAFF.

The chain uses TRBV12-5 and TRBJ2-3; TRBD2 aligns across 12 bases. CDR3 length: 18 amino acids. Looked up from germline, CDR1 is LGHNT and CDR2 is FRNRAP. V was clipped by 6 bases and J by 0 bases; unmatched bases: 10. CDR3 sequence: CASGLRLAGAISTDTQYF. In DNA, the CDR3 is TGTGCTAGTGGACTCAGACTAGCGGGGGCCATTAGCACAGATACGCAGTATTTT. The full variable domain, its missing parts supplied by reference TRBV12-5 and TRBJ2-3, is DARVTQTPRHKVTEMGQEVTMRCQPILGHNTVFWYRQTMMQGLELLAYFRNRAPLDDSGMPKDRFSAEMPDATLATLKIQPSEPRDSAVYFCASGLRLAGAISTDTQYFGPGTRLTVL.

This clone has a handful of counts. The rearrangement joins TRBV2 to TRBJ1-4, with D unclear. The CDR3 has 14 residues. V was pared by 6 bases and J by 0 bases, with 8 bases between. CDR1 is SNHLY and CDR2 is FYNNEI in the germline V gene. CDR3: CASRLTSTNEKLFF. CDR3 bases: TGTGCCAGCAGACTCACCTCAACTAATGAAAAACTGTTTTTT. Variable domain in full (rest from reference TRBV2 and TRBJ1-4): EPEVTQTPSHQVTQMGQEVILRCVPISNHLYFYWYRQILGQKVEFLVSFYNNEISEKSEIFDDQFSVERPDGSNFTLKIRSTKLEDSAMYFCASRLTSTNEKLFFGSGTQLSVL.

This sequence joins TRBV5-1 and TRBJ1-2; D gene uncertain. CDR3 length: 15 residues. Germline V CDR1 and CDR2: SGHRS, YFSETQ. V lost 0 bases to trimming and J lost 3 bases, with 12 bases between them. The CDR3 bases are TGCGCCAGCAGCTTGGGCACGGTGCTCGACTATGGCTACACCTTC. Its protein product is CASSLGTVLDYGYTF.

This clone appeared once. CDR3 sequence: CASSLVDGTGGLDGYTF. The CDR3 coding sequence is TGTGCCAGCAGCTTAGTGGATGGGACAGGGGGCTTGGATGGCTACACCTTC. V is TRBV9 and J is TRBJ1-2; TRBD1 matches at 12 bases. CDR1 and CDR2 (germline): SGDLS, YYNGEE. Trimming took 4 bases from V and 6 from J; bases not matched to a gene: 13. There are 17 residues in the CDR3.

The chain links TRBV11-2 to TRBJ1-4; 7 bases are a match to TRBD1. Germline V lookup: CDR1 SGHAT, CDR2 FQNNGV. V was pared by 5 bases and J by 8 bases, with 11 bases of the junction left unmatched. This CDR3 is 15 amino acids long. Here the CDR3 DNA reads TGTGCCAGCAGCCCAGGACAGGTTCTCGGGGAAAAACTGTTTTTT. Encoded protein: CASSPGQVLGEKLFF.

This chain connects TRBV5-1 to TRBJ1-2; perhaps TRBD1 as D (6 bases). Per germline, CDR1 SGHRS and CDR2 YFSETQ. The ends were cut back, 1 base at V and 0 bases at J, with 13 bases in the middle. The CDR3 is 16 residues long. The DNA for the CDR3 is TGCGCCAGCAGCTTGATGGACAGAACCGCTAACTATGGCTACACCTTC. Residues: CASSLMDRTANYGYTF.

CDR3 residues: CSAGVEQFF. CDR3 in DNA: TGCAGTGCAGGAGTTGAGCAGTTCTTC. This chain uses TRBV20-1 with TRBJ2-1; D ambiguous. CDR3 length equals 9 residues. The V gene's germline CDR1 is DFQATT and CDR2 SNEGSKA (reference sequence). Trimming cost V 6 bases and J 9 bases, with 6 bases left between them.

The chain links TRBV14 to TRBJ2-1, with TRBD2 matching 8 bases. The CDR3 spans 17 residues. Looked up from germline, CDR1 is SGHDN and CDR2 is FVKESK. V lost 0 bases to trimming and J lost 1 base; unmatched junction nucleotides: 5. For the CDR3, the DNA is TGTGCCAGCAGCCAAGATGTAGCGGGGCGATCCTACAATGAGCAGTTCTTC. As protein: CASSQDVAGRSYNEQFF. The full variable domain, its missing parts supplied by reference TRBV14 and TRBJ2-1, is EAGVTQFPSHSVIEKGQTVTLRCDPISGHDNLYWYRRVMGKEIKFLLHFVKESKQDESGMPNNRFLAERTGGTYSTLKVQPAELEDSGVYFCASSQDVAGRSYNEQFFGPGTRLTVL.

The chain links TRBV18 to TRBJ1-5; 11 bases fit TRBD1. The V gene end was trimmed by 6 bases and the J gene end by 0 bases; junction bases not matched to a gene: 10. This CDR3 comprises 18 residues. Germline V CDR1 and CDR2: KGHSH, LQKENI. CDR3 nucleotide sequence: TGTGCCAGCTCCCCCGGGACAGGGGGGACCGATAGCAATCAGCCCCAGCATTTT. This sequence encodes CASSPGTGGTDSNQPQHF.

This chain connects TRBV1 to TRBJ1-6. TRBV1 is noted as a pseudogene. The CDR3 contains 21 residues. Written as DNA, the CDR3 is TGCACCAGCAGCCAAGATCTAGGGGGGGACCGATACCTTGGCGATAATTCACCCCTCCACTTT. It translates to CTSSQDLGGDRYLGDNSPLHF.

J is TRBJ1-6 and V is TRBV7-9; D is possibly TRBD1 (5 bases). V lost 3 bases to trimming and J lost 8 bases, with 14 bases between them. Germline loops: CDR1 SEHNR, CDR2 FQNEAQ (reference sequence). The length of the CDR3 is 15 residues. CDR3 bases: TGTGCCAGCAGCTTGCAGGGAGGTCGAGATTCACCCCTCCACTTT. It translates to CASSLQGGRDSPLHF.

The chain combines TRBV25-1 with TRBJ1-1; D perhaps matches TRBD1 (6 bases). Germline CDR1 reads MGHDK; CDR2 reads SYGVNS. The CDR3 loop spans 11 amino acids. V was trimmed by 11 bases and J by 5 bases, leaving 12 bases between them. CDR3 in DNA: TGTGCCTCACAGGGTTGGACTGAAGCTTTCTTT. Translation gives CASQGWTEAFF.